This T cell receptor (beta chain) was sequenced for a study of blood T cells in healthy people across ages. CDR3 length: 17 amino acids. V lost 4 bases and J lost 2; bases outside the gene matches: 6. Germline CDR1 is LGHDT and CDR2 is YNNKEL (reference sequence). As for this clonotype: What it recognizes is unknown.

Caucasian, healthy and from Russia, the donors were aged between 6 and 90. Primed by a sample-barcoded 5' primer and a J-beta primer mix, a second PCR proceeded for 7 to 11 cycles. Via MiXCR, TCRdb re-called the 5' RACE reads, giving one row per CDR3 protein. This table has about 1.6 million distinct CDR3 sequences, almost 35% appearing once. Study-wide findings and caveats: There was no known CMV status for donors, so expanded clonotype changes were possibly confounded. The recorded TCR beta diversity per million T cells decreased in a roughly linear manner with age. Relative to aged donors, long-lived donors carried more naive CD4+ cells and displayed higher diversity.

This chain joins TRBV3-1 and TRBJ2-6; TRBD1 agrees at 9 bases. The clonotype originates from a woman in her 30s in good health. The sample comprised blood. CDR3: CASSLMTGGAGANVLTF. Here the CDR3 DNA reads TGTGCCAGCAGCCTGATGACAGGGGGTGCTGGGGCCAACGTCCTGACTTTC.